This T cell receptor (beta chain) was sequenced in a study of shared clonotypes between healthy human individuals. Generated by immunoSEQ multiplex PCR, the TCRdb table keeps only in-frame clones and is missing some. The table has approximately 470,000 clones, around 85% seen once. About this clone itself: A far larger clone is only one base removed, so a read error is likely.

Sample: PBMCs. The receptor's source is a middle-aged woman in good health. Some clones in this sample may be carry-over from other donors' samples.

As DNA, the CDR3 is TGTGCCAGCTCAATCTACAATGAGCAGTTCTTC. This codes for CASSIYNEQFF. This chain links TRBV18 with TRBJ2-1; no clear D. The CDR3 sequence is 11 residues long. Germline V CDR1 and CDR2: KGHSH, LQKENI. V lost 5 bases and J lost 3, with 2 bases in between. Together with reference TRBV18 and TRBJ2-1, the CDR3 gives the full variable domain: NAGVMQNPRHLVRRRGQEARLRCSPMKGHSHVYWYRQLPEEGLKFMVYLQKENIIDESGMPKERFSAEFPKEGPSILRIQQVVRGDSAAYFCASSIYNEQFFGPGTRLTVL.